Each of the 3 T cell receptor beta chains below was sequenced from the same sample in a study of T cells in Graves' hyperthyroidism and ophthalmopathy. TCR beta CDR3 sequences were amplified from RNA transcripts. In the first-round RT-PCR of the TCR CDR3, the HTBI primer set was used. TCRdb redid the calling of the multiplex PCR reads with MiXCR, one entry per CDR3 protein. The table includes 700,000 or so distinct CDR3 sequences, about a sixth detected once. Sequenced: blood. Receptors were obtained from a man between 18 and 35 years old with Graves' hyperthyroidism.

This clonotype was seen many times. The V call is TRBV24-1, the J call TRBJ2-2; 7 positions match TRBD2. The CDR3 runs 17 residues. The J segment lost 6 bases and the V segment lost 1 base, leaving 10 bases of the junction unmatched. Germline V gene lookup returns CDR1 KGHDR and CDR2 SFDVKD. CDR3 DNA: TGTGCCACCAGTGATTTAGAGGCGGGAGAGTATTCCGGGGAGCTGTTTTTT. Amino acids: CATSDLEAGEYSGELFF.

This chain uses TRBV27 with TRBJ1-5; maybe TRBD1 (5 bases). Trimming took off 2 bases at V and 7 bases at J, with 9 bases between the two ends. Germline CDR1 reads MNHEY; CDR2 reads SMNVEV (reference sequence). The CDR3 spans 13 residues. CDR3 in amino acids: CASSLGGPQPQHF. Here the CDR3 DNA reads TGTGCCAGCAGTTTAGGGGGTCCACAGCCCCAGCATTTT.

The genes are TRBV10-3 and TRBJ1-5; D remains unclear. The V gene's germline CDR1 is ENHRY and CDR2 SYGVKD. This CDR3 spans 15 amino acids. The V and J ends lost 7 bases and 1 base respectively, with 14 bases between them. The CDR3 coding sequence is TGTGCCATCACCCCTGACGTTAACAGCAATCAGCCCCAGCATTTT. It codes for CAITPDVNSNQPQHF.